This T cell receptor (beta chain) was documented in a study of blood T cell repertoires in COVID-19 (dated by TCRdb to 2018 to 2020). Context from the whole study: Samples covering the acute and convalescent phases of COVID-19 were provided by collaborators in the United States, Italy and Spain. The repertoires were released in a freely available public database meant as a resource for research on the immune response to SARS-CoV-2. The prospective study material was composed of cDNA or gDNA derived from T cells, B-cell-depleted T cells, or PBMCs. The dataset comprised deeply sampled blood TCRbeta repertoires from subjects exposed to, actively infected with, or recovered from COVID-19. Where available, HLA class I and class II types were taken from metadata supplied by the sample provider and were not determined by assay-based typing. Sample metadata almost always included a de-identified subject ID, COVID-19 status, age in years and sex. The samples were drawn from the first 160 participants of the ongoing ImmuneRACE study and from some 1,300 subjects provided by 6 global collaborators. Study-wide findings and limitations: The amount of clinical and demographic metadata varied by source and participant and was provided uncurated.

Whole blood was collected in K2EDTA tubes by collaborating institutions according to the institutions' own protocols. Collaborator samples were shipped for TCRbeta analysis as frozen whole blood, isolated PBMCs, or DNA extracted from either sample type. On this clone: Its antigen specificity is not known. It has no much larger one-base neighbor in the sample; base qualities were not kept.

TCRbeta CDR3 regions were amplified from genomic DNA by means of the immunoSEQ Assay, a bias-controlled multiplex PCR. On the authors' methods: The number of nucleated cells in each sample was estimated by amplification of reference gene primers within the assay. To quantify the absolute abundance of each unique TCRbeta CDR3 rearrangement, sequence reads were collapsed and filtered. For each sample, productive Simpson clonality was calculated as the square root of Simpson's diversity index across productive rearrangements. What TCRdb holds here is the immuneACCESS table cut down to in-frame rearrangements. Part of the clones is not present; checked against another copy, under half of the missing clones reflect an unresolved V gene, and the others are unexplained. That table gives V, J and clone size, and the DNA gave D and trimming. This sample gives tens of thousands of clones in total; over 75% of them show up just once. Approximately 6.9% of the sample comes from the top ten.

V loses 6 bases of germline sequence and J loses 4 bases, and the interval between the two ends is 6 bases. CDR1 and CDR2, per the germline V gene, are SQVTM and ANQGSEA. From the cysteine through the phenylalanine, the CDR3 covers 10 amino acids. Only CDR3 DNA remains: 30 bases, in frame from the first base. The receptor was isolated from a man in his sixties with active or convalescent COVID-19. The V gene is TRBV29-1 and the J gene is TRBJ1-1, with the D gene call left open. The sequenced sample was peripheral blood. CDR3 sequence: CSVPGTEAFF. The DNA sequence is as follows: TGCAGCGTGCCCGGCACTGAAGCTTTCTTT.